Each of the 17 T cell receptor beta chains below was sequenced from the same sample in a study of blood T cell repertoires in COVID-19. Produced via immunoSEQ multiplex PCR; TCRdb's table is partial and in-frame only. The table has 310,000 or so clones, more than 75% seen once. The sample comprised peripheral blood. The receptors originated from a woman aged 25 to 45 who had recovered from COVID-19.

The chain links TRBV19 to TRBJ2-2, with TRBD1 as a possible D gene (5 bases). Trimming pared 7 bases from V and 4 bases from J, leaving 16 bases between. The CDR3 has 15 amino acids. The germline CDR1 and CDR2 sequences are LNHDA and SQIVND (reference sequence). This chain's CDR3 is CASTTGALPTGELFF. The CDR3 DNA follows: TGTGCCAGTACCACAGGAGCGTTGCCCACCGGGGAGCTGTTTTTT.

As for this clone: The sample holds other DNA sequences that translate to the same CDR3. The CDR3 bases are TGTGCCTGGGGCACAGTGAACACTGAAGCTTTCTTT. Its translation: CAWGTVNTEAFF. The gene calls are TRBV30 and TRBJ1-1; D not certain. The CDR3 is 12 amino acids. Trimming removed 5 bases at V and 0 bases at J, with 7 bases between. Germline V gives CDR1 GTSNPN, CDR2 SVGIG (reference sequence).

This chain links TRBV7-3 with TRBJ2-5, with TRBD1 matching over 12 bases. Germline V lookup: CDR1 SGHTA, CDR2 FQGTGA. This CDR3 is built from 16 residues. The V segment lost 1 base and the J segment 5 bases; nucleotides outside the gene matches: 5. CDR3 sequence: CASSLSGTGGGETQYF. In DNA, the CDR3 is TGTGCCAGCAGCTTAAGCGGGACAGGGGGCGGGGAGACCCAGTACTTC.

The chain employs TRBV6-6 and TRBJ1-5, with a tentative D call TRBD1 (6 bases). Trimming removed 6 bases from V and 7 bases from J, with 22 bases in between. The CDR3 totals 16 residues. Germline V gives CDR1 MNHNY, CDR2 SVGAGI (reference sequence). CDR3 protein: CASRHQTGRRIQPQHF. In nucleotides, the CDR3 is TGTGCCAGCAGGCACCAAACAGGGAGAAGGATCCAGCCCCAGCATTTT.

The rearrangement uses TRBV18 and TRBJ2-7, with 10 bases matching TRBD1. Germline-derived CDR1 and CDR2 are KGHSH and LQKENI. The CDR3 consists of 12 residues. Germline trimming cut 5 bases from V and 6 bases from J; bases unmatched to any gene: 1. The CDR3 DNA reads TGTGCCAGCTCAGGGACAGGGGCCGAGCAGTACTTC. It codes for CASSGTGAEQYF. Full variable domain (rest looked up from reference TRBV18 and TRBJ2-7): NAGVMQNPRHLVRRRGQEARLRCSPMKGHSHVYWYRQLPEEGLKFMVYLQKENIIDESGMPKERFSAEFPKEGPSILRIQQVVRGDSAAYFCASSGTGAEQYFGPGTRLTVT.

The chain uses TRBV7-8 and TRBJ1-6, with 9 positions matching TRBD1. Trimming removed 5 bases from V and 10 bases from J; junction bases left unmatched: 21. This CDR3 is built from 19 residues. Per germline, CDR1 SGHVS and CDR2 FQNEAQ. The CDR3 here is CASSLVGRGGQGKGSPLHF. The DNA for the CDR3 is TGTGCCAGCAGCCTCGTCGGCCGGGGGGGACAGGGAAAAGGATCACCCCTCCACTTT.

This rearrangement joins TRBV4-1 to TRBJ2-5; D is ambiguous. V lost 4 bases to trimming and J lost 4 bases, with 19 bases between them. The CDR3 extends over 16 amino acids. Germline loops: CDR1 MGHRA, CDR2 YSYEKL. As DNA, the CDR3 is TGCGCCAGCAGCCCTAACAACGTGGGCTTAAGAGAGACCCAGTACTTC. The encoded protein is CASSPNNVGLRETQYF.

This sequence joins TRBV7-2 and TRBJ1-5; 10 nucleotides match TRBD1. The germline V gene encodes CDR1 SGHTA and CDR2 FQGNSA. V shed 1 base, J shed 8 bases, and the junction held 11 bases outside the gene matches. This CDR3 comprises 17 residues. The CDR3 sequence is CASSLGVLGQGTEPQHF. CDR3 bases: TGTGCCAGCAGCTTAGGGGTTCTGGGACAGGGGACAGAGCCCCAGCATTTT.

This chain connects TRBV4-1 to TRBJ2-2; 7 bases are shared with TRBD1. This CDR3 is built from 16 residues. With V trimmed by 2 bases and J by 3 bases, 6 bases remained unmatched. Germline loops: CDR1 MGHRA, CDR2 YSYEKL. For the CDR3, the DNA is TGCGCCAGCAGCCAACTCGAGGGGGCGGACACCGGGGAGCTGTTTTTT. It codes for CASSQLEGADTGELFF.

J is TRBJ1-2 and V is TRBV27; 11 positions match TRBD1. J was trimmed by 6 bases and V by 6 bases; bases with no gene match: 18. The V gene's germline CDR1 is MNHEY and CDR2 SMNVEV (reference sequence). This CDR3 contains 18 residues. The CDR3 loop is CASSLKPHRTGGGNGYTF. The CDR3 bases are TGTGCCAGCAGCCTTAAGCCGCACAGGACAGGGGGCGGGAATGGCTACACCTTC.

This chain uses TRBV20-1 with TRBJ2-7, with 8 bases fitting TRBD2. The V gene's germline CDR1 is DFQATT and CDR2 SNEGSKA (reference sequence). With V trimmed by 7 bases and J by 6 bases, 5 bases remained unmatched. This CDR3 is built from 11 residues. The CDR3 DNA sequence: TGCAGTGTTCTAAGCGGGAGCGAGCAGTACTTC. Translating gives CSVLSGSEQYF.

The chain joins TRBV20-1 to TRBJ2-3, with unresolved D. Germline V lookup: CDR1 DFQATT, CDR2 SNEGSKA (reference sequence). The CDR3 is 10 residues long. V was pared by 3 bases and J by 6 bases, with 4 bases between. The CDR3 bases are TGCAGTGCTAGTCGGGATACGCAGTATTTT. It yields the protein CSASRDTQYF.

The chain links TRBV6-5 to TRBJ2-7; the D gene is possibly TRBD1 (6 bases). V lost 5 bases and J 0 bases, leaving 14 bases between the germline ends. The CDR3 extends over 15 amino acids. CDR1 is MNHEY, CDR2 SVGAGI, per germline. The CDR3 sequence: CASSPRDTSSYEQYF. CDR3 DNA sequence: TGTGCCAGCAGTCCCCGGGACACGAGCTCCTACGAGCAGTACTTC.

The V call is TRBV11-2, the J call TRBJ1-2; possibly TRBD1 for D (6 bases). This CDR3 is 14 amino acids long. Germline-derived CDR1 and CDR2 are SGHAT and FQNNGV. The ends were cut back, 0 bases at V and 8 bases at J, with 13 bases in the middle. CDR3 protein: CASSLDQGYWGYTF. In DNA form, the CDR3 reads TGTGCCAGCAGCTTAGATCAGGGGTATTGGGGCTACACCTTC.

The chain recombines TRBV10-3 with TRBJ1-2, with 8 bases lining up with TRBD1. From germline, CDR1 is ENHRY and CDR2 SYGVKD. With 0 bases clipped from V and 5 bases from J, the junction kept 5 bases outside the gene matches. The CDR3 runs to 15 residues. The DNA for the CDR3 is TGTGCCATCAGTGAGTCGATGGACAGGGAATATGGCTACACCTTC. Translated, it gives CAISESMDREYGYTF.

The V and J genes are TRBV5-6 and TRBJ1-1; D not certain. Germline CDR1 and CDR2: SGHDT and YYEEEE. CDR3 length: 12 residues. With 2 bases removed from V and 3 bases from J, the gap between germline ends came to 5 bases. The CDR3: CASSFRYTEAFF. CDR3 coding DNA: TGTGCCAGCAGCTTCCGGTACACTGAAGCTTTCTTT.

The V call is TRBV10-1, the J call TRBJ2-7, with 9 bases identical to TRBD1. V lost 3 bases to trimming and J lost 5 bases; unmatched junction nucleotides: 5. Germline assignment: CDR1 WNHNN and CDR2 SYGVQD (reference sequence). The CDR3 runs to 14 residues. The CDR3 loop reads CASSDGTGNHEQYF. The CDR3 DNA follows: TGCGCCAGCAGTGACGGGACAGGGAATCACGAGCAGTACTTC.